This T cell receptor (beta chain) came from a study of long-term antiretroviral therapy in people with HIV. V lost 2 bases, J lost 0 bases, and 5 bases lay in between. CDR1 SNHLY and CDR2 FYNNEI come from the germline V gene. The CDR3 contains 14 residues. The authors ran the immunoSEQ assay, v3.0, at survey level. The assay was immunoSEQ multiplex PCR, and TCRdb's table has in-frame clones only and misses some. The sample carries 25,000 to 30,000 clones, about 83% recorded once. This specimen consisted of unsorted PBMCs, obtained 4.8 to 5 years after starting antiretroviral therapy. The chain links TRBV2 to TRBJ1-5; D unresolved. The sequence came from a man aged 35 to 55 with HIV. The CDR3 reads CASSEQLSNQPQHF. CDR3 DNA sequence: TGTGCCAGCAGTGAACAACTTAGCAATCAGCCCCAGCATTTT.